A single sample gave rise to the 27 T cell receptor beta chains below, sequenced in a study of T cell changes during pregnancy in multiple sclerosis (dated by TCRdb to between 2019 and 2020). The library relied on the immunoSEQ multiplex PCR assay. TCRdb's version of the immuneACCESS table is confined to in-frame rearrangements and falls short of the full clone set. An unresolved V gene accounts for under half of the shortfall where checked; the remainder is of unknown origin. For this sample there are some 29,000 clones; roughly 87% appear just once. The ten biggest clones cover approximately 8% of the sample. This sample comprised CD8+ T cells from peripheral blood mononuclear cells, obtained before pregnancy. These receptors all come from a female donor with multiple sclerosis, enrolled in a pregnancy study.

Relative to its sample, this clone is medium-sized. The CDR3 protein is CASTLRGSNQPQHF. The CDR3 region has the DNA TGTGCCAGTACTCTCCGGGGAAGCAATCAGCCCCAGCATTTT. The chain joins TRBV19 to TRBJ1-5; D unresolved. Per the germline V gene, CDR1 is LNHDA and CDR2 is SQIVND (reference sequence). V lost 7 bases, J lost 1 base, and 11 bases lay in between. The CDR3 loop spans 14 amino acids.

This chain connects TRBV6-5 to TRBJ1-4; D is undetermined. CDR3 size: 14 residues. The V gene lost 7 bases and the J gene lost 7 bases, with 16 bases spanning the gap. Germline CDR1 is MNHEY and CDR2 is SVGAGI. The CDR3 spells CASTRDPGSEKLFF. CDR3 sequence (DNA): TGTGCCAGCACCAGAGACCCGGGGAGTGAAAAACTGTTTTTT.

The chain is built from TRBV13 and TRBJ2-7; 8 nucleotides agree with TRBD1. Germline V gene lookup returns CDR1 PRHDT and CDR2 FYEKMQ (reference sequence). V gave up 4 bases and J gave up 6 bases; unmatched junction bases: 5. The CDR3 has 13 amino acids. The CDR3 DNA follows: TGTGCCAGCAGCTGGTGGACAGGGTCCGAGCAGTACTTC. It translates to CASSWWTGSEQYF.

The chain employs TRBV19 and TRBJ1-1; D unclear. V was shortened by 1 base and J by 7 bases, with 7 bases between the two germline ends. Germline loops: CDR1 LNHDA, CDR2 SQIVND (reference sequence). CDR3 length: 12 residues. The CDR3 DNA is TGTGCCAGTAGTATAGCCGGGGATGAAGCTTTCTTT. Its translation: CASSIAGDEAFF.

In this sample, this clone turned up once. The identical CDR3 is also encoded by other nucleotide sequences in the sample. This chain links TRBV6-5 with TRBJ2-1, with TRBD2 identical over 12 bases. Germline CDR1 and CDR2: MNHEY and SVGAGI. The J segment lost 7 bases and the V segment lost 3 bases, leaving 7 bases of the junction unmatched. The CDR3 sequence is 16 residues long. The CDR3 here is CASSYTGLAGGNEQFF. The CDR3 DNA follows: TGTGCCAGCAGTTATACGGGACTAGCGGGTGGTAATGAGCAGTTCTTC.

V gene TRBV5-6 combines with J gene TRBJ2-7; possible D gene TRBD1, 5 bases. Germline V gene data show CDR1 as SGHDT and CDR2 as YYEEEE. The length of the CDR3 is 15 residues. The V end was cut by 3 bases, the J end by 2 bases, with 15 bases between. DNA for the CDR3: TGTGCCAGCAGCTACGACCTCGCAGGGACCTACGAGCAGTACTTC. Translating gives CASSYDLAGTYEQYF.

This chain joins TRBV19 and TRBJ1-2, with D tentatively TRBD1 (6 bases). Germline V lookup: CDR1 LNHDA, CDR2 SQIVND (reference sequence). Trimming left V 5 bases short and J 5 bases short, with 15 bases between. The CDR3 sequence is 14 residues long. The DNA for the CDR3 is TGTGCCAGTAGTCCACGAGAGGGGGAGTATGGCTACACCTTC. Translated, it gives CASSPREGEYGYTF.

The gene calls are TRBV30 and TRBJ2-7, with TRBD2 matching over 10 bases. Germline CDR1 is GTSNPN and CDR2 is SVGIG (reference sequence). The CDR3 spans 13 residues. Trimming removed 4 bases from V and 7 bases from J; junction bases left unmatched: 7. CDR3 amino acids: CAWNGIAGGEQYF. In DNA form, the CDR3 reads TGTGCCTGGAATGGCATAGCGGGGGGAGAGCAGTACTTC. The whole variable domain, filled in from reference TRBV30 and TRBJ2-7, reads SQTIHQWPATLVQPVGSPLSLECTVEGTSNPNLYWYRQAAGRGLQLLFYSVGIGQISSEVPQNLSASRPQDRQFILSSKKLLLSDSGFYLCAWNGIAGGEQYFGPGTRLTVT.

V and J are TRBV9 and TRBJ1-2; 7 nucleotides agree with TRBD1. V lost 6 bases to trimming and J lost 3 bases; unmatched junction nucleotides: 8. The length of the CDR3 is 14 residues. Germline CDR1 SGDLS, CDR2 YYNGEE. CDR3 sequence reads: CASTQGFFDYGYTF. The CDR3 DNA reads as TGTGCCAGCACACAGGGGTTTTTCGACTATGGCTACACCTTC.

The V and J genes are TRBV28 and TRBJ2-1; tentative D call: TRBD2 (6 bases). Germline CDR1 and CDR2: MDHEN and SYDVKM. The CDR3 covers 15 residues. The CDR3 bases are TGTCCCCCTCGGGGGAGCCAGCTGGGGCCTAATGAGCAGTTCTTC. As protein: CPPRGSQLGPNEQFF.

This chain connects TRBV2 to TRBJ2-7, with D unresolved. CDR1 and CDR2 from the germline V gene are SNHLY and FYNNEI. V was trimmed by 4 bases and J by 4 bases, leaving 11 bases between them. This CDR3 has 13 residues. This chain's CDR3 is CASSVGPGYEQYF. CDR3 in DNA: TGTGCCAGCAGTGTTGGCCCCGGGTACGAGCAGTACTTC.

The chain carries TRBV27 and TRBJ1-5, with 7 bases identical to TRBD1. Per germline, CDR1 MNHEY and CDR2 SMNVEV (reference sequence). V dropped 6 bases and J dropped 5; count of bases not matched to a gene: 4. This CDR3 has 13 amino acids. The CDR3 nucleotides are TGTGCCAGCAGCCCGACAGGGTATCAGCCCCAGCATTTT. Its protein product is CASSPTGYQPQHF.

V usage is TRBV27 and J usage is TRBJ2-2, with 12 bases identical to TRBD2. This CDR3 has 17 residues. With 2 bases clipped from V and 4 bases from J, the junction kept 5 bases outside the gene matches. The germline gives CDR1 MNHEY, CDR2 SMNVEV (reference sequence). In nucleotides, the CDR3 is TGTGCCAGCAGTTTACTAGCGGGAGGGCAGACCACCGGGGAGCTGTTTTTT. The encoded protein is CASSLLAGGQTTGELFF.

This chain connects TRBV15 to TRBJ2-1; 12 positions match TRBD2. The CDR3 is 14 amino acids. The J segment lost 7 bases and the V segment lost 5 bases, leaving 3 bases of the junction unmatched. Germline values: CDR1 LNHNV, CDR2 YYDKDF (reference sequence). CDR3 loop: CATSETSGGNEQFF. CDR3 DNA sequence: TGTGCCACCAGCGAGACTAGCGGGGGAAATGAGCAGTTCTTC.

The V and J genes are TRBV30 and TRBJ2-1; 8 bases fit TRBD2. Germline loops: CDR1 GTSNPN, CDR2 SVGIG (reference sequence). V lost 5 bases to trimming and J lost 6 bases; unmatched junction nucleotides: 6. This CDR3 comprises 13 residues. The CDR3 nucleotides read TGTGCCTGGGCCGAGCGGGAGTTCAATGAGCAGTTCTTC. This encodes CAWAEREFNEQFF.

The CDR3 loop is CASSVAGGYDEQFF. Here the CDR3 DNA reads TGTGCCAGCAGTGTGGCGGGGGGGTACGATGAGCAGTTCTTC. V is TRBV6-4 and J is TRBJ2-1; 9 bases align to TRBD2. Losses at the gene ends were 4 bases for V and 8 bases for J; bases not matched to a gene: 6. This CDR3 has 14 amino acids. The germline V gene encodes CDR1 MRHNA and CDR2 SNTAGT.

This chain uses TRBV7-2 with TRBJ2-1, with a tentative D call TRBD1 (5 bases). V was clipped by 2 bases and J by 4 bases, with 21 bases between them. The germline CDR1 and CDR2 sequences are SGHTA and FQGNSA. The CDR3 consists of 18 residues. CDR3 nucleotide sequence: TGTGCCAGCAGCTTAACTCCGAGACAGCAACCCCCTTACAATGAGCAGTTCTTC. Protein sequence: CASSLTPRQQPPYNEQFF.

This clone was seen once. The chain couples TRBV13 to TRBJ1-2, with TRBD1 matching over 9 bases. The CDR3 runs 15 residues. The junction had 2 bases not matched to a gene; V was cut back by 1 base and J by 2 bases. Per germline, CDR1 PRHDT and CDR2 FYEKMQ (reference sequence). CDR3 amino acids: CASSLAGTGNYGYTF. The CDR3 region has the DNA TGTGCCAGCAGCTTAGCCGGGACAGGGAACTATGGCTACACCTTC.

The chain joins TRBV6-5 to TRBJ2-7; 8 bases fit TRBD2. The CDR3 length is 14 residues. The germline gives CDR1 MNHEY, CDR2 SVGAGI. V dropped 5 bases and J dropped 6; count of bases not matched to a gene: 9. The CDR3 bases are TGTGCCAGCAGTCAGGGACTAGTCCGGGGCGAGCAGTACTTC. Its translation: CASSQGLVRGEQYF.

With respect to this clone: Other DNA sequences in the same sample also yield this CDR3. The chain links TRBV27 to TRBJ1-1; D may be TRBD1 (5 bases). V lost 3 bases to trimming and J lost 4 bases, with 9 bases between them. Germline assignment: CDR1 MNHEY and CDR2 SMNVEV (reference sequence). The CDR3 is 13 residues long. In DNA form, the CDR3 reads TGTGCCAGCAGTTTGGGCAGGGCCACTGAAGCTTTCTTT. Its protein product is CASSLGRATEAFF.

This rearrangement joins TRBV18 to TRBJ2-7; possible D gene TRBD1, 5 bases. Trimming took off 4 bases at V and 2 bases at J, with 18 bases between the two ends. This CDR3 is built from 16 residues. Germline values: CDR1 KGHSH, CDR2 LQKENI. Written as DNA, the CDR3 is TGTGCCAGCTCACTGGCCCCGGGCAGGGTGACCTACGAGCAGTACTTC. Translating gives CASSLAPGRVTYEQYF.

This clone was counted a few times. The rearrangement links TRBV18 to TRBJ1-6, with D tentatively TRBD1 (5 bases). The CDR3 extends over 16 amino acids. Germline V lookup: CDR1 KGHSH, CDR2 LQKENI. Trimming left V 5 bases short and J 10 bases short, with 21 bases between. DNA for the CDR3: TGTGCCAGCTCAAATGACGGGACCTCGGGAGCATCACCCCTCCACTTT. Protein: CASSNDGTSGASPLHF.

The CDR3 protein is CASSPGTGSEQYF. As DNA, the CDR3 is TGTGCCAGCAGCCCCGGGACAGGGTCCGAGCAGTACTTC. The chain uses TRBV9 and TRBJ2-7; the match to TRBD1 covers 9 bases. The CDR3 has 13 amino acids. The junction had 5 bases not matched to a gene; V was cut back by 4 bases and J by 6 bases. Per germline, CDR1 SGDLS and CDR2 YYNGEE.

This rearrangement joins TRBV9 to TRBJ2-7, with D unclear. V dropped 0 bases and J dropped 7 bases, with 11 bases sitting between them. The CDR3 is 13 amino acids. Germline V gives CDR1 SGDLS, CDR2 YYNGEE. The CDR3: CASSVAPLYEQYF. In DNA, the CDR3 is TGTGCCAGCAGCGTAGCCCCTCTGTATGAGCAGTACTTC.

The genes are TRBV6-1 and TRBJ2-2; no clear D gene. The CDR3 totals 15 residues. From germline, CDR1 is MNHNS and CDR2 SASEGT. The V end lost 8 bases, the J end lost 1 base, and 14 bases lay between the germline ends. The CDR3 sequence: CASSPFRENTGELFF. The CDR3 coding sequence is TGTGCCAGCTCCCCTTTCCGCGAGAACACCGGGGAGCTGTTTTTT.

The chain combines TRBV10-2 with TRBJ1-4; TRBD1 aligns across 7 bases. The germline V gene encodes CDR1 WSHSY and CDR2 SAAADI. CDR3 length: 16 amino acids. The ends lost 6 bases at V and 2 bases at J; junction bases unmatched: 9. The CDR3: CASRENMGQTNEKLFF. The CDR3, as DNA: TGCGCCAGCAGAGAGAATATGGGACAGACTAATGAAAAACTGTTTTTT.

V and J are TRBV4-3 and TRBJ1-2, with 9 bases fitting TRBD1. The CDR3 consists of 17 residues. Germline lookup yields CDR1 LGHNA and CDR2 YSLEER. The ends lost 3 bases at V and 3 bases at J; junction bases unmatched: 11. DNA for the CDR3: TGCGCCAGCAGCCAGGAATACGATACAGGGGGCGACTATGGCTACACCTTC. Its protein product is CASSQEYDTGGDYGYTF.